The source of this TCR beta chain is a study of patients and donors after allogeneic stem cell transplantation (dated by TCRdb to between 2020 and 2021). V is trimmed back by 7 bases and J by 4 bases, and the junction contains 9 bases that no gene match accounts for. Taken from cysteine to phenylalanine, the CDR3 has 14 residues. Here the CDR3 DNA is all that survives: 42 bases in frame from base 1. According to the germline V gene, CDR1 reads SNHLY and CDR2 reads FYNNEI. There are a few counts of this clonotype. It lacks a known antigen. No base-level quality is on record; no much larger clone is a single base apart. Library prep was done by RT-PCR. The run used a NextSeq 550. The public sequencing data were trimmed at Q25 with fastp and processed into clonotypes with MiXCR by TCRdb, which kept only in-frame beta chains. Under each unique CDR3 protein, matching rows form one entry showing the most common genes and DNA. Recorded for this sample are about 400,000 distinct CDR3 sequences; under 20% of them occurred a single time. The ten biggest clones cover 7.2% of the sample.

Sample: blood, either unsorted or a sorted T cell fraction (not recorded which). The TCR comes from a human donor who was either an allogeneic HSCT recipient or a stem cell or donor lymphocyte infusion donor (not recorded which). It is not recorded whose cells these are; they may come from a transplant donor. Rearrangement joined TRBV2 to TRBJ1-1; a stretch of 7 junction bases matches TRBD1. The CDR3 reads CASTSTGKGTEAFF. The DNA sequence follows: TGTGCCAGCACATCGACAGGGAAGGGCACTGAAGCTTTCTTT.